One and the same sample provided the 28 T cell receptor beta chains below, sequenced in a study of blood T cell repertoires in COVID-19. Only in-frame clones appear in the TCRdb table, and some are missing; sequencing was by immunoSEQ multiplex PCR. The sample lists about 280,000 clones, roughly 85% occurring once. Material for sequencing was peripheral blood. These receptors all come from a woman aged 25 to 39 with active or convalescent COVID-19.

The chain joins TRBV30 to TRBJ1-4; weak D call: TRBD1 (6 bases). V was pared by 3 bases and J by 7 bases, with 18 bases between. The germline V gene has CDR1 GTSNPN and CDR2 SVGIG (reference sequence). The CDR3 consists of 15 residues. CDR3 DNA: TGTGCCTGGAGCTTTCGGAGGGGGGGAGGTGAAAAACTGTTTTTT. It is translated as CAWSFRRGGGEKLFF.

The V and J genes are TRBV11-2 and TRBJ1-6; no firm D call. Germline V gives CDR1 SGHAT, CDR2 FQNNGV. The V end was cut by 5 bases, the J end by 0 bases, with 11 bases between. This CDR3 has 16 residues. The CDR3 DNA reads as TGTGCCAGCAGCCAACTACCTAGCTCCTATAATTCACCCCTCCACTTT. It specifies CASSQLPSSYNSPLHF.

The chain has TRBV16 and TRBJ1-2; a weak D match, TRBD1 (5 bases). Between the trimmed V and J ends, which lost 0 bases and 1 base, there was a span of 9 bases. Germline-derived CDR1 and CDR2 are KGHSY and FQNENV. The CDR3 covers 15 residues. The CDR3 region has the DNA TGTGCCAGCAGCCAATCGCAACAGGTTAACTATGGCTACACCTTC. Translating gives CASSQSQQVNYGYTF.

This sequence joins TRBV6-5 and TRBJ1-2; TRBD1 matches 12 bases. This CDR3 comprises 14 residues. V lost 8 bases, J lost 8 bases, and 9 bases stayed unmatched. Per the germline V gene, CDR1 is MNHEY and CDR2 is SVGAGI. The CDR3, as DNA: TGTGCCAGCCGATCCGGGACAGGGGGCGAAGGCTACACCTTC. Translation: CASRSGTGGEGYTF.

V gene TRBV28 combines with J gene TRBJ2-1, with 8 bases fitting TRBD1. V lost 4 bases to trimming and J lost 14 bases; unmatched junction nucleotides: 16. The germline CDR1 and CDR2 sequences are MDHEN and SYDVKM. The CDR3 loop spans 15 amino acids. CDR3 residues: CASSSRTGFPSGEFF. Written as DNA, the CDR3 is TGTGCCAGCAGTTCCCGGACAGGGTTCCCATCGGGGGAGTTCTTC. Supplemented by reference TRBV28 and TRBJ2-1, the full variable domain reads DVKVTQSSRYLVKRTGEKVFLECVQDMDHENMFWYRQDPGLGLRLIYFSYDVKMKEKGDIPEGYSVSREKKERFSLILESASTNQTSMYLCASSSRTGFPSGEFFGPGTRLTVL.

This clone has more than one count but fewer than ten. CDR3 DNA sequence: TGTGCCATCAGTGGGACTAGCCCCACAGATACGCAGTATTTT. Residues: CAISGTSPTDTQYF. The chain has TRBV10-3 and TRBJ2-3; 8 bases line up with TRBD2. The V gene end was trimmed by 4 bases and the J gene end by 2 bases; junction bases not matched to a gene: 2. Germline V gene sequence: CDR1 ENHRY, CDR2 SYGVKD. The CDR3 consists of 14 residues.

The rearrangement uses TRBV9 and TRBJ2-2; 8 nucleotides agree with TRBD1. This CDR3 spans 15 amino acids. The germline V gene encodes CDR1 SGDLS and CDR2 YYNGEE. Unmatched junction bases numbered 5, after V lost 4 bases and J lost 3 bases. The CDR3 loop reads CASSTGQGHTGELFF. CDR3 coding DNA: TGTGCCAGCAGCACCGGACAGGGTCACACCGGGGAGCTGTTTTTT.

The chain uses TRBV19 and TRBJ2-3, with D possibly TRBD2 on 6 matching bases. The CDR3 runs 15 residues. The germline V and J ends were trimmed by 5 bases and 4 bases, with 16 bases remaining between them. Germline lookup yields CDR1 LNHDA and CDR2 SQIVND (reference sequence). The CDR3 DNA is TGTGCCAGTAGTGCGGACCGCGGCGGGGCAGATACGCAGTATTTT. Its translation is CASSADRGGADTQYF.

The chain is built from TRBV7-3 and TRBJ1-1, with D possibly matching TRBD1 (5 bases). This CDR3 has 13 amino acids. V shed 3 bases and J shed 1 base, with 6 bases lying between them. Per the germline V gene, CDR1 is SGHTA and CDR2 is FQGTGA. This CDR3 is CASSFGANTEAFF. The CDR3 DNA follows: TGTGCCAGCAGCTTTGGGGCGAACACTGAAGCTTTCTTT.

In its sample, this clone was seen a few times. This chain uses TRBV7-8 with TRBJ2-7; TRBD2 matches at 7 bases. The germline CDR1 and CDR2 sequences are SGHVS and FQNEAQ. Trimming took 1 base from V and 4 from J; bases not matched to a gene: 7. The CDR3 loop spans 15 amino acids. CDR3 in DNA: TGTGCCAGCAGCTTAGAGGAGTCGCGGGGGTACGAGCAGTACTTC. It codes for CASSLEESRGYEQYF.

The V and J genes are TRBV6-5 and TRBJ2-1, with D perhaps matching TRBD1 (6 bases). With 6 bases removed from V and 8 bases from J, the gap between germline ends came to 14 bases. The germline CDR1 and CDR2 sequences are MNHEY and SVGAGI. The CDR3 loop spans 13 amino acids. This chain's CDR3 is CASRATGTHEQFF. The CDR3 bases are TGTGCCAGCAGGGCGACCGGGACACATGAGCAGTTCTTC.

This clone was picked up a small number of times. This chain joins TRBV25-1 and TRBJ1-3; D not resolved. Germline values: CDR1 MGHDK, CDR2 SYGVNS. The CDR3 has 14 residues. The V end lost 6 bases, the J end lost 0 bases, and 9 bases lay between the germline ends. CDR3 nucleotide sequence: TGTGCCAGCAGGCTGACGGGCTCTGGAAACACCATATATTTT. Translating gives CASRLTGSGNTIYF.

CDR3 coding DNA: TGCGCCAGCAGCTTGGTAAGCTCGGGACACACTTCCTACGAGCAGTACTTC. As protein: CASSLVSSGHTSYEQYF. This chain joins TRBV5-1 and TRBJ2-7; a possible D gene is TRBD1 (6 bases). Trimming pared 0 bases from V and 1 base from J, leaving 17 bases between. CDR3 size: 17 residues. The V gene's germline CDR1 is SGHRS and CDR2 YFSETQ.

The V and J genes are TRBV20-1 and TRBJ1-3; 7 nucleotides align to TRBD1. The V segment lost 3 bases and the J segment 11 bases; nucleotides outside the gene matches: 10. The CDR3 consists of 13 residues. Per the germline V gene, CDR1 is DFQATT and CDR2 is SNEGSKA (reference sequence). The CDR3 nucleotides read TGCAGTGCTAGTATGACAGGGACTGAGTCCATATATTTT. Translated, it gives CSASMTGTESIYF.

The chain is built from TRBV29-1 and TRBJ2-2; TRBD2 might be the D (6 bases). Germline V gene data show CDR1 as SQVTM and CDR2 as ANQGSEA. Trimming left V 2 bases short and J 5 bases short, with 18 bases between. The CDR3 totals 16 residues. The CDR3 loop reads CSVESRTSLTTGELFF. In DNA, the CDR3 is TGCAGCGTTGAAAGTAGAACTAGCCTCACAACCGGGGAGCTGTTTTTT.

The chain couples TRBV3-1 (or the pseudogene TRBV3-2) to TRBJ2-4, with 7 nucleotides matching TRBD2. This CDR3 spans 16 amino acids. From germline, CDR1 is LGHDT and CDR2 YNNKEL (reference sequence). The V segment lost 1 base and the J segment 1 base; nucleotides outside the gene matches: 4. The CDR3 DNA sequence: TGTGCCAGCAGCCAAGTTCTGCGGGGGGCCAAAAACATTCAGTACTTC. Protein product: CASSQVLRGAKNIQYF.

The V and J genes are TRBV6-5 and TRBJ2-1; D is perhaps TRBD1 (5 bases). Germline loops: CDR1 MNHEY, CDR2 SVGAGI. This CDR3 is built from 14 residues. V was trimmed by 4 bases and J by 4 bases, leaving 11 bases between them. The CDR3 sequence is CASSSLDSYNEQFF. The DNA for the CDR3 is TGTGCCAGCAGTTCCCTCGACAGTTACAATGAGCAGTTCTTC.

The V call is TRBV11-3, the J call TRBJ2-3; 9 bases map to TRBD2. The length of the CDR3 is 14 residues. Germline V lookup: CDR1 SGHNT, CDR2 YENEEA. V lost 2 bases and J lost 6; bases outside the gene matches: 3. In nucleotides, the CDR3 is TGTGCCAGCAGCTTACTAGCGGGGTCGGATACGCAGTATTTT. Translated, it gives CASSLLAGSDTQYF. The complete variable domain, with remaining parts taken from reference TRBV11-3 and TRBJ2-3, reads EAGVVQSPRYKIIEKKQPVAFWCNPISGHNTLYWYLQNLGQGPELLIRYENEEAVDDSQLPKDRFSAERLKGVDSTLKIQPAELGDSAVYLCASSLLAGSDTQYFGPGTRLTVL.

The V gene is TRBV2, the J gene TRBJ2-5; TRBD1 aligns across 10 bases. Trimming removed 7 bases from V and 2 bases from J; junction bases left unmatched: 19. This CDR3 spans 19 amino acids. Germline CDR1 reads SNHLY; CDR2 reads FYNNEI. CDR3 protein: CASKHRPIAKDRGQETQYF. Written as DNA, the CDR3 is TGTGCCAGCAAACACCGCCCCATTGCTAAGGACAGGGGGCAAGAGACCCAGTACTTC.

V and J are TRBV18 and TRBJ1-5, with a tentative D call TRBD1 (5 bases). Germline assignment: CDR1 KGHSH and CDR2 LQKENI. The V gene lost 4 bases and the J gene lost 5 bases, with 6 bases spanning the gap. The length of the CDR3 is 12 residues. For the CDR3, the DNA is TGTGCCAGCTCACGGGGGGATCAGCCCCAGCATTTT. This codes for CASSRGDQPQHF.

The chain recombines TRBV6-2 or TRBV6-3 with TRBJ1-2; D remains ambiguous. The germline V gene has CDR1 MNHEY and CDR2 SVGEGT. CDR3 length equals 12 residues. V lost 6 bases, J lost 4 bases, and 9 bases lay in between. The CDR3 sequence is CASSASFYGYTF. For the CDR3, the DNA is TGTGCCAGCAGCGCCAGTTTCTATGGCTACACCTTC.

The CDR3 loop reads CASSPRTGSLGEQYF. The CDR3 DNA reads TGTGCCAGCAGCCCAAGGACAGGTTCGTTGGGCGAGCAGTACTTC. The J gene is TRBJ2-7, the V gene TRBV7-2, with 7 nucleotides matching TRBD1. J was trimmed by 6 bases and V by 5 bases; bases with no gene match: 13. Germline assignment: CDR1 SGHTA and CDR2 FQGNSA. The CDR3 is 15 residues long.

The chain combines TRBV19 with TRBJ2-7, with TRBD1 matching over 7 bases. This CDR3 region has 13 residues. Germline assignment: CDR1 LNHDA and CDR2 SQIVND (reference sequence). After removal of 2 bases from V and 5 bases from J, the junction contained 3 bases not matched to a gene. The CDR3 DNA reads as TGTGCCAGTAGTATACAGGGGGTCCACGAGCAGTACTTC. This encodes CASSIQGVHEQYF.

The genes are TRBV10-3 and TRBJ2-7; 8 bases are shared with TRBD2. In germline, CDR1 is ENHRY, CDR2 SYGVKD. The V segment lost 4 bases and the J segment 6 bases; nucleotides outside the gene matches: 8. CDR3 length: 14 amino acids. This chain's CDR3 is CAISVGGGLPEQYF. In DNA form, the CDR3 reads TGTGCCATCAGTGTCGGGGGGGGGCTACCCGAGCAGTACTTC.

This chain connects TRBV9 to TRBJ1-2; 8 bases agree with TRBD1. This CDR3 region has 15 residues. V shed 0 bases and J 4 bases; nucleotides not matched to a gene: 5. Looked up from germline, CDR1 is SGDLS and CDR2 is YYNGEE. The CDR3 sequence is CASSVAQGATYGYTF. CDR3 DNA sequence: TGTGCCAGCAGCGTAGCTCAGGGGGCGACCTATGGCTACACCTTC.

The CDR3 sequence: CASTRGGGHQETQYF. The CDR3 nucleotides are TGTGCCAGCACCAGGGGCGGGGGGCATCAAGAGACCCAGTACTTC. This chain links TRBV9 with TRBJ2-5; 8 positions agree with TRBD2. The CDR3 extends over 15 amino acids. The V gene's germline CDR1 is SGDLS and CDR2 YYNGEE. Unmatched junction bases numbered 9, after V lost 6 bases and J lost 2 bases.

This chain joins TRBV27 and TRBJ1-2; 9 nucleotides align to TRBD1. Looked up from germline, CDR1 is MNHEY and CDR2 is SMNVEV (reference sequence). Losses at the gene ends were 2 bases for V and 4 bases for J; bases not matched to a gene: 2. This CDR3 is 14 amino acids long. The CDR3 region has the DNA TGTGCCAGCAGTTTAGACAGGGGGGCCTATGGCTACACCTTC. It encodes CASSLDRGAYGYTF.

The V call is TRBV28, the J call TRBJ1-2; possibly TRBD1 for D (5 bases). The CDR3 has 13 amino acids. With 4 bases removed from V and 5 bases from J, the gap between germline ends came to 11 bases. CDR1 MDHEN and CDR2 SYDVKM come from the germline V gene. In DNA form, the CDR3 reads TGTGCCAGCAGTTCCGTTACAGGTTATGGCTACACCTTC. It specifies CASSSVTGYGYTF.